The rows below give T cell receptor beta chains drawn from one sample of a study of CD8+CD57+ T cells in acquired aplastic anemia. MiXCR was run by TCRdb on the reads, yielding one entry per CDR3 protein. The repertoire includes about 120,000 distinct CDR3 sequences, over 55% of them detected once, and around 27% sits in the top ten. The sequencing sample was made of sorted CD4+, CD8+, or CD8+CD57+ T cells (not recorded which) from PBMCs. The receptor set was obtained from a human donor with aplastic anemia. Each CDR3 is given with its conserved first and last residue. The order of the fields is D gene, clone size, V gene, J gene, CDR3 DNA, CDR3 protein. The D gene is left open where the match is weak. The size of a clone is reported for some rows only, either as once, few or many, or as a class for expanded clones.

.,.,TRBV7-3,TRBJ2-3,TGTGCCAGCAGCTTGTCCCCTTCGGATACGCAGTATTTT,CASSLSPSDTQYF
.,.,TRBV9,TRBJ2-5,TGTGCCAGCAACTTGAGGGGCGGGAAAGAGGAGACCCAGTACTTC,CASNLRGGKEETQYF
TRBD1,.,TRBV15,TRBJ1-2,TGTGCCACCAGCAGAGGGGACAGGGAGTGGGATGGCTACACCTTC,CATSRGDREWDGYTF
.,many,TRBV7-2,TRBJ1-2,TGTGCCAGCAGCCTAGACCCTGGGACTAACTATGGCTACACCTTC,CASSLDPGTNYGYTF
.,.,TRBV7-9,TRBJ2-7,TGTGCCAGCAGCTTAAGCCCGGTCCCCTACGAGCAGTACTTC,CASSLSPVPYEQYF
.,.,TRBV24-1,TRBJ2-1,TGTGCCACCAGTGATAAATGGGGGCGTGAGCAGTTCTTC,CATSDKWGREQFF
TRBD2,.,TRBV7-9,TRBJ2-5,TGTGCCAGCAGCAGGACTAGCGGGGAGACCCAGTACTTC,CASSRTSGETQYF
.,.,TRBV2,TRBJ1-5,TGTGCCAGCAGTGAAGGGGACACAATCAATCAGCCCCAGCATTTT,CASSEGDTINQPQHF
TRBD2,few,TRBV2,TRBJ2-7,TGTGCCAGCAGTGAATCTAGCGGGGGCTACGAGCAGTACTTC,CASSESSGGYEQYF
TRBD1,few,TRBV27,TRBJ2-7,TGTGCCAGCAGTGGACCTCACGGACAGGGGAACGAGCAGTACTTC,CASSGPHGQGNEQYF
.,.,TRBV2,TRBJ2-7,TGTGCCAGCAGTGACAGGGTAGTTTCCACGTTCGAGCAGTACTTC,CASSDRVVSTFEQYF
TRBD2,.,TRBV20-1,TRBJ2-7,TGCAGTGCTGAGGGAACTAGCGGGAGTGCGTACGAGCAGTACTTC,CSAEGTSGSAYEQYF
TRBD2,once,TRBV12-3/TRBV12-4,TRBJ2-3,TGTGCCAGCAGTTTGAGCGGGGGGGGAGATACGCAGTATTTT,CASSLSGGGDTQYF
.,many,TRBV6-5,TRBJ1-5,TGTGCCAGCAGTTCGCCCGGGACCAATCAGCCCCAGCATTTT,CASSSPGTNQPQHF
.,.,TRBV2,TRBJ2-5,TGTGCCAGCTACAGGGAAGAGACCCAGTACTTC,CASYREETQYF
.,.,TRBV5-1,TRBJ2-7,TGCGCCAGCAGCTTGATTGAGTCAGGGCGATCCGAGCAGTACTTC,CASSLIESGRSEQYF
TRBD2,.,TRBV2,TRBJ2-1,TGTGCCAGCAGTGATCGACTAGCGGGTACTTACAATGAGCAGTTCTTC,CASSDRLAGTYNEQFF
TRBD1,few,TRBV5-1,TRBJ1-2,TGCGCCAGCAGCCCGGGGACAGGGTTCTATGGCTACACCTTC,CASSPGTGFYGYTF
.,once,TRBV29-1,TRBJ2-6,TGCAGCGTTGAAAGCACCCATTCTCGGGCTGGGGCCAACGTCCTGACTTTC,CSVESTHSRAGANVLTF
.,.,TRBV2,TRBJ1-2,TGTGCCAGCAATGTACGGAACTATGGCTACACCTTC,CASNVRNYGYTF
.,.,TRBV5-4,TRBJ2-7,TGTGCCAGCAGCTTACAGGGTGGCTCCTACGAGCAGTACTTC,CASSLQGGSYEQYF
.,many,TRBV6-4,TRBJ2-2,TGTGCCAGCAGTGACTCGCAGTCCGGGGAGCTGTTTTTT,CASSDSQSGELFF
.,few,TRBV20-1,TRBJ1-2,TGCAGTGCTAGAGAGGGGGGAGGGAATGGCTACACCTTC,CSAREGGGNGYTF
TRBD1,many,TRBV11-2,TRBJ1-1,TGTGCCAGCAGGGGGACAGGGGTCGAAGCTTTCTTT,CASRGTGVEAFF
.,.,TRBV6-2/TRBV6-3,TRBJ2-1,TGTGCCAACAGTTACGAGGTAGCTTGGGCGAATGAGCAGTTCTTC,CANSYEVAWANEQFF
.,.,TRBV6-4,TRBJ1-1,TGTGCCAGCAGTACCCCAGGACGAATCATTGAAGCTTTCTTT,CASSTPGRIIEAFF
.,.,TRBV29-1,TRBJ2-7,TGCAGCGTTGGACCAGACAGGTCCCACTCCTACGAGCAGTACTTC,CSVGPDRSHSYEQYF
TRBD1,.,TRBV19,TRBJ1-1,TGTGCCAGTAGTATGGGCAGGGGGCCGGGAACTGAAGCTTTCTTT,CASSMGRGPGTEAFF
.,.,TRBV19,TRBJ1-6,TGTGCCAGCGGGGATGCCTCCTATAATTCACCCCTCCACTTT,CASGDASYNSPLHF
.,.,TRBV5-1,TRBJ2-7,TGCGCCAGCAGCCTGGATTGGGGCTACGAGCAGTACTTC,CASSLDWGYEQYF
.,.,TRBV24-1,TRBJ1-1,TGTGCCACCAGTGGATCATCAGACACCCCATCGGGCACTGAAGCTTTCTTT,CATSGSSDTPSGTEAFF